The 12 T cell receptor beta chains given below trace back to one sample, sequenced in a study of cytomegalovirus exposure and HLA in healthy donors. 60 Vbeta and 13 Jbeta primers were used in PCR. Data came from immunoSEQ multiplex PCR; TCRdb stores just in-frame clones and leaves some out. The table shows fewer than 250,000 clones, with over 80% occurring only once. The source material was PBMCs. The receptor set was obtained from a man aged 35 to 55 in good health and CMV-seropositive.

The CDR3 spells CASSYSIGEAFF. The CDR3 DNA reads TGTGCCAGCAGTTACTCGATCGGTGAAGCTTTCTTT. V and J are TRBV6-5 and TRBJ1-1, with unresolved D. This CDR3 has 12 amino acids. Germline V gene data show CDR1 as MNHEY and CDR2 as SVGAGI. Trimming took 0 bases from V and 7 from J, leaving 6 bases between them.

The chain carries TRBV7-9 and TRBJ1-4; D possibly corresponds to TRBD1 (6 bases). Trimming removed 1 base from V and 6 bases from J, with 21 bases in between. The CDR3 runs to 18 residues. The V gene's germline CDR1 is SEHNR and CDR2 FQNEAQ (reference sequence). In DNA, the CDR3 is TGTGCCAGCAGCTTAGTGGTAGTATTCGGGGGGCCGGATGAAAAACTGTTTTTT. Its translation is CASSLVVVFGGPDEKLFF. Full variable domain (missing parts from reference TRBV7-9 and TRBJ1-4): DTGVSQNPRHKITKRGQNVTFRCDPISEHNRLYWYRQTLGQGPEFLTYFQNEAQLEKSRLLSDRFSAERPKGSFSTLEIQRTEQGDSAMYLCASSLVVVFGGPDEKLFFGSGTQLSVL.

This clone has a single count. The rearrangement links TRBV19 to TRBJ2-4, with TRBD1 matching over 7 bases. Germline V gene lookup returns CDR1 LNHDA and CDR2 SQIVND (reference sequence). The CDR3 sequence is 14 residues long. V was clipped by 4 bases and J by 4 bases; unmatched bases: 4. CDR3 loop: CASSKDRIKNIQYF. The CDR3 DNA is TGTGCCAGTAGTAAGGACAGGATAAAAAACATTCAGTACTTC.

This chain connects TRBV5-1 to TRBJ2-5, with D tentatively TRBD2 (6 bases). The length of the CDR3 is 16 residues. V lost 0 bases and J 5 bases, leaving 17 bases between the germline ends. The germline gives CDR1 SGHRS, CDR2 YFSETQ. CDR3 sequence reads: CASSLAGGGRWETQYF. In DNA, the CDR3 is TGCGCCAGCAGCTTGGCCGGTGGGGGGAGATGGGAGACCCAGTACTTC.

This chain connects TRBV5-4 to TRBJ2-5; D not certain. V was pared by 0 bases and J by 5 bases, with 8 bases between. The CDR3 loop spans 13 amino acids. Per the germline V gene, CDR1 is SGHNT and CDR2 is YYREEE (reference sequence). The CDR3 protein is CASSLVPGETQYF. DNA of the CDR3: TGTGCCAGCAGCTTGGTCCCAGGCGAGACCCAGTACTTC.

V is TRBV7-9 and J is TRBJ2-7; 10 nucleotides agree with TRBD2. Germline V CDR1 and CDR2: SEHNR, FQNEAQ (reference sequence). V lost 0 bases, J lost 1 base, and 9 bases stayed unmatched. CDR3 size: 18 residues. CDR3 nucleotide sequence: TGTGCCAGCAGCTTAGCTGGGACTAGCGTTTTGGGGTCCTACGAGCAGTACGTC. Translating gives CASSLAGTSVLGSYEQYV.

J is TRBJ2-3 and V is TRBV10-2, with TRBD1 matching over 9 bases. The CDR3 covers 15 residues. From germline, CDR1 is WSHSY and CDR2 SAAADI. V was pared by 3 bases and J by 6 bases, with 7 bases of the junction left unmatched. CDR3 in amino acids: CASSDQQGAVDTQYF. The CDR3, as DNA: TGCGCCAGCAGTGATCAACAGGGGGCGGTGGATACGCAGTATTTT.

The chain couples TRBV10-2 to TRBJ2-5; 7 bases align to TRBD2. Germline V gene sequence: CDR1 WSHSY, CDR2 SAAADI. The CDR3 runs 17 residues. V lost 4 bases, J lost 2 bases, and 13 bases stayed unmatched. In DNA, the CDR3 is TGCGCCAGCAGTGCTTACCCCCCTCAAGCGGGGCAAGAGACCCAGTACTTC. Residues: CASSAYPPQAGQETQYF.

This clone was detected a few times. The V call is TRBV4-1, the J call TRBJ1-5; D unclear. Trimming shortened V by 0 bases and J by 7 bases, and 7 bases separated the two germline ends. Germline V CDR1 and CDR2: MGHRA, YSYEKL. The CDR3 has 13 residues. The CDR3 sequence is CASSQDGRQPQHF. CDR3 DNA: TGCGCCAGCAGCCAAGATGGTCGGCAGCCCCAGCATTTT.

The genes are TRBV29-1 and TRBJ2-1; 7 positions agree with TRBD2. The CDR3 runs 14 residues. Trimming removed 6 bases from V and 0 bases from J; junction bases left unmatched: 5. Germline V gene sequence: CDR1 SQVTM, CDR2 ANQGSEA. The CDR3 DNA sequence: TGCAGCGTCAAAAGCGGGGTCTCCTACAATGAGCAGTTCTTC. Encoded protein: CSVKSGVSYNEQFF.

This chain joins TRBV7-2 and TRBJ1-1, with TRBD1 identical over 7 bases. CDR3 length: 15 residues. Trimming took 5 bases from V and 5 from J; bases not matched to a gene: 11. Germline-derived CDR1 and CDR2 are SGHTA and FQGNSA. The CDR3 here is CASSPWGQRNTEAFF. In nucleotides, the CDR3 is TGTGCCAGCAGCCCATGGGGACAGAGGAATACTGAAGCTTTCTTT.

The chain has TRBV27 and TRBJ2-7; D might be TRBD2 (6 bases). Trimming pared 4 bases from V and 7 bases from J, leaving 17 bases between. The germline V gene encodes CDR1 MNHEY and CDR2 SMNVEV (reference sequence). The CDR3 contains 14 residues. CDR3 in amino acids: CASSSTSRLAEQYV. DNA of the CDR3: TGTGCCAGCAGTTCTACTAGCCGCCTGGCTGAGCAGTACGTC.